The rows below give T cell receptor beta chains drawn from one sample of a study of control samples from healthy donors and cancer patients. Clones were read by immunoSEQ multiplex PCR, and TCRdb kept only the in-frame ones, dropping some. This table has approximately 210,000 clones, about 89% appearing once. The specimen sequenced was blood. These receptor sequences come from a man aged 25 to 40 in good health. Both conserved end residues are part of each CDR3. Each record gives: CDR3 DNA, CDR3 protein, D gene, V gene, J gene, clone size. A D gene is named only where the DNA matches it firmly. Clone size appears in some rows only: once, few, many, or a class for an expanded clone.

DNA: TGCGCCAGCAGCTTGGAAGGAGGGATTAGCACAGATACGCAGTATTTT; CDR3: CASSLEGGISTDTQYF; D: -; V: TRBV5-1; J: TRBJ2-3; size: -
DNA: TGTGCCAGTAGTACTCGACAGTCTGGGGCCAACGTCCTGACTTTC; CDR3: CASSTRQSGANVLTF; D: -; V: TRBV19; J: TRBJ2-6; size: -
DNA: TGCGCCAGCAGCCAAGAATCGAGAGGGGGCTCCTATAATTCACCCCTCCACTTT; CDR3: CASSQESRGGSYNSPLHF; D: -; V: TRBV4-1; J: TRBJ1-6; size: -
DNA: TGTGCCAGCAGCCAAGATGGAAAGGGGGGGGCCGGGGTGCAGTACTTC; CDR3: CASSQDGKGGAGVQYF; D: -; V: TRBV4-2; J: TRBJ2-7; size: -
DNA: TGTGCCAGCAGCGCCCGACAGGGACCGAACACTGAAGCTTTCTTT; CDR3: CASSARQGPNTEAFF; D: TRBD1; V: TRBV11-2; J: TRBJ1-1; size: -
DNA: TGTGCCAGCAGCTATCGGGACAGTAATTCACCCCTCCACTTT; CDR3: CASSYRDSNSPLHF; D: TRBD1; V: TRBV5-6; J: TRBJ1-6; size: once
DNA: TGTGCCAGCAGTTACGGGCGGGGGGTCACAGATACGCAGTATTTT; CDR3: CASSYGRGVTDTQYF; D: TRBD2; V: TRBV6-5; J: TRBJ2-3; size: -
DNA: TGTGCCAGCAGCTTAGGGACACTTCCCTCTGGAAACACCATATATTTT; CDR3: CASSLGTLPSGNTIYF; D: -; V: TRBV7-9; J: TRBJ1-3; size: -
DNA: TGTGCCAGCAGCTTTGGGGGGGGACAAGTTAATGAAAAACTGTTTTTT; CDR3: CASSFGGGQVNEKLFF; D: -; V: TRBV7-2; J: TRBJ1-4; size: once
DNA: TGTGCCAGCAGCTTTCAGCCAGGGGGCTTCAACGAGCAGTACTTC; CDR3: CASSFQPGGFNEQYF; D: TRBD1; V: TRBV5-4; J: TRBJ2-7; size: -
DNA: TGTGCCTGGAGTTTTGGGGACTATGGCTACACCTTC; CDR3: CAWSFGDYGYTF; D: -; V: TRBV30; J: TRBJ1-2; size: -
DNA: TGTGCCAGCAGCTCCCGGGACAGGTCGTATTCGGGGACCTACGAGCAGTACTTC; CDR3: CASSSRDRSYSGTYEQYF; D: TRBD1; V: TRBV11-2; J: TRBJ2-7; size: few
DNA: TGTGCCAGTAGTGAAACAGGGGGCGGGGGATCACCCCTCCACTTT; CDR3: CASSETGGGGSPLHF; D: TRBD1; V: TRBV19; J: TRBJ1-6; size: few
DNA: TGTGCCAGCACCCGGACAGGGGCCGATAATTCACCCCTCCACTTT; CDR3: CASTRTGADNSPLHF; D: TRBD1; V: TRBV27; J: TRBJ1-6; size: -
DNA: TGTGCCAGCAGGACTAGCGGGGGAACAGATACGCAGTATTTT; CDR3: CASRTSGGTDTQYF; D: TRBD2; V: TRBV3-1/TRBV3-2; J: TRBJ2-3; size: -
DNA: TGTGCCAGCAGCCCGAGACTAGCGGGTGGCGAGACCCAGTACTTC; CDR3: CASSPRLAGGETQYF; D: TRBD2; V: TRBV14; J: TRBJ2-5; size: -
DNA: TGTGCCAGCAGCTTAACAGGAGACAACTATGGCTACACCTTC; CDR3: CASSLTGDNYGYTF; D: -; V: TRBV7-9; J: TRBJ1-2; size: -
DNA: TGTGCCAGCAGTTTATCGGAGGCCCAGCCCCAGCATTTT; CDR3: CASSLSEAQPQHF; D: -; V: TRBV12-3/TRBV12-4; J: TRBJ1-5; size: -
DNA: TGTGCCAGTAGGCGGGGGAGCCATCCTAATAATGAAAAACTGTTTTTT; CDR3: CASRRGSHPNNEKLFF; D: -; V: TRBV19; J: TRBJ1-4; size: -
DNA: TGTGCCAGCAGTTACAGGGGTGGTCAGCCCCAGCATTTT; CDR3: CASSYRGGQPQHF; D: -; V: TRBV6-2/TRBV6-3; J: TRBJ1-5; size: -
DNA: TGTGCCAGCAGCCAAGCTCCCGTGAGGACAGGGGCGACAGATACGCAGTATTTT; CDR3: CASSQAPVRTGATDTQYF; D: TRBD1; V: TRBV4-2; J: TRBJ2-3; size: once
DNA: TGTGCCATCAGTGGGACACTGGACACAGATACGCAGTATTTT; CDR3: CAISGTLDTDTQYF; D: -; V: TRBV10-3; J: TRBJ2-3; size: -
DNA: TGTGCCAGCAGCTTGGCCAGTACAACCTACGAGCAGTACTTC; CDR3: CASSLASTTYEQYF; D: -; V: TRBV5-6; J: TRBJ2-7; size: -
DNA: TGTGCCAGCAGTTTAGCGGCAGGGGTTCCCTACGAGCAGTACTTC; CDR3: CASSLAAGVPYEQYF; D: -; V: TRBV27; J: TRBJ2-7; size: -
DNA: TGTGCCAGCAGCTTCGGGCTCGGGACGGATACGCAGTATTTT; CDR3: CASSFGLGTDTQYF; D: -; V: TRBV5-4; J: TRBJ2-3; size: -
DNA: TGTGCCAGCAGCAAGGGCAGCTATAATTCACCCCTCCACTTT; CDR3: CASSKGSYNSPLHF; D: -; V: TRBV21-1; J: TRBJ1-6; size: -
DNA: TGTGCCAGCAGCTTTCCTGGGGCAAATCAGCCCCAGCATTTT; CDR3: CASSFPGANQPQHF; D: -; V: TRBV7-9; J: TRBJ1-5; size: few
DNA: TGTGCCAGCAGCTTAGATCTCGGTAGCGGGGGGTCCATGGATACGCAGTATTTT; CDR3: CASSLDLGSGGSMDTQYF; D: TRBD2; V: TRBV11-2; J: TRBJ2-3; size: -
DNA: TGTGCCAGCAGCCAGGGGACAGTGACAACTAATGAAAAACTGTTTTTT; CDR3: CASSQGTVTTNEKLFF; D: TRBD1; V: TRBV11-2; J: TRBJ1-4; size: once
DNA: TGTGCCACCAGAAGTTTCACAGATACGCAGTATTTT; CDR3: CATRSFTDTQYF; D: -; V: TRBV15; J: TRBJ2-3; size: -
DNA: TGTGCCAGTAGTATCCGGACAGGGGCCGAGCAGTACTTC; CDR3: CASSIRTGAEQYF; D: TRBD1; V: TRBV19; J: TRBJ2-7; size: -
DNA: TGTGCCAGCAGCGTAGATGGCAGCAGCTCTGGAAACACCATATATTTT; CDR3: CASSVDGSSSGNTIYF; D: -; V: TRBV9; J: TRBJ1-3; size: -
DNA: TGTGCCAGCAAACAGGGGTCACCCCTCCACTTT; CDR3: CASKQGSPLHF; D: TRBD1; V: TRBV19; J: TRBJ1-6; size: once
DNA: TGTGCCAGCAGCTTATCAGGCAGCTCCTATAATTCACCCCTCCACTTT; CDR3: CASSLSGSSYNSPLHF; D: -; V: TRBV7-8; J: TRBJ1-6; size: -
DNA: TGTGCCAGCAGTAGGGACAGAAATAATTCACCCCTCCACTTT; CDR3: CASSRDRNNSPLHF; D: TRBD1; V: TRBV6-5; J: TRBJ1-6; size: -
DNA: TGTGCCAGCAGCTTAGTCACCGGGACTAGCGGGGACGAGCAGTACTTC; CDR3: CASSLVTGTSGDEQYF; D: TRBD2; V: TRBV7-9; J: TRBJ2-7; size: -
DNA: TGTGCCAGCTCACCGACAGGGGGTGGAACAGATACGCAGTATTTT; CDR3: CASSPTGGGTDTQYF; D: TRBD1; V: TRBV18; J: TRBJ2-3; size: -
DNA: TGTGCCAGCAGCGTAAGCCCGAGAGCGGAAGTGAACACTGAAGCTTTCTTT; CDR3: CASSVSPRAEVNTEAFF; D: -; V: TRBV9; J: TRBJ1-1; size: -
DNA: TGTGCCAGCATCCAAACGGCCGGGGAGCTGTTTTTT; CDR3: CASIQTAGELFF; D: -; V: TRBV12-3/TRBV12-4; J: TRBJ2-2; size: -
DNA: TGTGCCAGCAGTGGCGAGGGTGTCCAGCATTTT; CDR3: CASSGEGVQHF; D: -; V: TRBV2; J: TRBJ1-5; size: -
DNA: TGTGCCAGCGAGGACAGGCCCACTGAAGCTTTCTTT; CDR3: CASEDRPTEAFF; D: TRBD1; V: TRBV6-6; J: TRBJ1-1; size: -
DNA: TGCGCCAGCAGCACGAACCACGGGGTAGTTCAGGAGACCCAGTACTTC; CDR3: CASSTNHGVVQETQYF; D: -; V: TRBV5-1; J: TRBJ2-5; size: -
DNA: TGTGCCAGCAGTCCTGACAGGGCGGATTTGAGTAACACCATATATTTT; CDR3: CASSPDRADLSNTIYF; D: TRBD1; V: TRBV5-6; J: TRBJ1-3; size: -
DNA: TGTGCCAGCAGCACTTCCGGGACACTCAATACCGGGGAGCTGTTTTTT; CDR3: CASSTSGTLNTGELFF; D: -; V: TRBV7-8; J: TRBJ2-2; size: -
DNA: TGTGCCAGTAGACTTGCGGGGGTCCATAATAATTCACCCCTCCACTTT; CDR3: CASRLAGVHNNSPLHF; D: -; V: TRBV19; J: TRBJ1-6; size: -
DNA: TGTGCCAGCAGCCAAGAGTCTACTTTTGGGGTAACCTACGAGCAGTACTTC; CDR3: CASSQESTFGVTYEQYF; D: -; V: TRBV3-1/TRBV3-2; J: TRBJ2-7; size: -
DNA: TGTGCCAGCAGCTTAGTAGCAGGGGGCATATTGAAGGTCGCATACACCTTC; CDR3: CASSLVAGGILKVAYTF; D: TRBD1; V: TRBV7-2; J: TRBJ1-2; size: -
DNA: TGTGCCAGCAGCCCCTTCGGGGCCTTCCCCCACTCTGGGGCCAACGTCCTGACTTTC; CDR3: CASSPFGAFPHSGANVLTF; D: -; V: TRBV14; J: TRBJ2-6; size: -
DNA: TGTGCCAGCAGGGGAACGACAGGCCTTAATTCACCCCTCCACTTT; CDR3: CASRGTTGLNSPLHF; D: -; V: TRBV2; J: TRBJ1-6; size: -
DNA: TGTGCCAGCAGTTACAACCGCAGGGAGAATGAAAAACTGTTTTTT; CDR3: CASSYNRRENEKLFF; D: -; V: TRBV6-5; J: TRBJ1-4; size: -
DNA: TGTGCCAGCAGTAACAGGGGTATCGGTACTGAAGCTTTCTTT; CDR3: CASSNRGIGTEAFF; D: TRBD1; V: TRBV2; J: TRBJ1-1; size: -
DNA: TGTGCCAGCAGCGAACAGGGCTACGAGCAGTACTTC; CDR3: CASSEQGYEQYF; D: -; V: TRBV12-3/TRBV12-4; J: TRBJ2-7; size: few